This T cell receptor (beta chain) is drawn from a study of OX40 agonist ivuxolimab in advanced cancers. Background on the study: Patients received ivuxolimab, an intravenous treatment, every 2 weeks at 0.01 to 10 mg/kg. Melanoma, hepatocellular carcinoma, head and neck or renal cell cancer occurred in dose-escalation patients. Study-wide findings and caveats: Relatively little clonal expansion, among the lowest observed, appeared in partial responders at 0.1-3.0 mg/kg.

As to this clone: The antigen is not known.

Produced via immunoSEQ multiplex PCR; TCRdb's table is partial and in-frame only. The sample includes roughly 83,000 clones, around 90% of them seen just once. Germline loops: CDR1 LNHNV, CDR2 YYDKDF (reference sequence). Trimming cost V 0 bases and J 6 bases, with 12 bases left between them. This CDR3 has 15 amino acids. The sequence derives from an adult with an advanced solid tumor such as melanoma, head and neck, liver or kidney cancer. The sequencing used CD4+ or CD8+ T cells sorted from blood, collected in a trial of the OX40 agonist ivuxolimab. The gene calls are TRBV15 and TRBJ1-5; D not certain. The CDR3, as DNA: TGTGCCACCAGCAGAGATCTGGGTTTAAGTCAGCCCCAGCATTTT. Protein product: CATSRDLGLSQPQHF.